These 13 T cell receptor beta chains were sequenced from one sample in a study of human T cells and chemical hapten exposure. MiXCR, run by TCRdb on the RACE reads, gives a single entry per CDR3 protein. The sample carries 330,000 or so distinct CDR3 sequences, around 6% recorded once. As for time point: patch test 2, 6 weeks after DPC sensitization. The treatment is: therapeutic diphenylcyclopropenone sensitization with weekly scalp DPC. Sample: whole blood, taken in connection with sensitization to the hapten diphenylcyclopropenone (DPC). These receptors came from a woman between 18 and 29 years old with alopecia areata. Some clones in this sample may be carry-over from other donors' samples.

The sample holds many counts of this clonotype. V is TRBV4-1 and J is TRBJ1-1; unclear D gene. The ends were cut back, 0 bases at V and 10 bases at J, with 15 bases in the middle. Per germline, CDR1 MGHRA and CDR2 YSYEKL. The length of the CDR3 is 14 residues. CDR3 sequence reads: CASSQDRAGRGAFF. DNA for the CDR3: TGCGCCAGCAGCCAAGACCGGGCAGGCAGAGGAGCTTTCTTT.

This clonotype showed up many times. CDR3 in amino acids: CASSMKTGEVYGYTF. The CDR3 DNA reads as TGTGCCAGCAGTATGAAAACAGGGGAGGTCTATGGCTACACCTTC. This chain connects TRBV2 to TRBJ1-2, with 7 bases lining up with TRBD1. V shed 5 bases and J 4 bases; nucleotides not matched to a gene: 10. The CDR3 covers 15 residues. Germline loops: CDR1 SNHLY, CDR2 FYNNEI.

The chain carries TRBV18 and TRBJ1-6; no clear D gene. Looked up from germline, CDR1 is KGHSH and CDR2 is LQKENI. V shed 0 bases and J shed 7 bases, with 10 bases lying between them. The CDR3 spans 15 residues. The DNA of the CDR3 is TGTGCCAGCTCACCACCTTATTTGCGGAATTCACCCCTCCACTTT. The encoded protein is CASSPPYLRNSPLHF.

Only a few counts were recorded for this clonotype. The chain joins TRBV9 to TRBJ2-1; 9 bases fit TRBD2. Germline-derived CDR1 and CDR2 are SGDLS and YYNGEE. The V segment lost 0 bases and the J segment 6 bases; nucleotides outside the gene matches: 4. CDR3 length: 15 amino acids. DNA for the CDR3: TGTGCCAGCAGCGTAGTGGCGGGGGGGTTCAATGAGCAGTTCTTC. It is translated as CASSVVAGGFNEQFF. The full variable domain, rest sourced from reference TRBV9 and TRBJ2-1, is DSGVTQTPKHLITATGQRVTLRCSPRSGDLSVYWYQQSLDQGLQFLIQYYNGEERAKGNILERFSAQQFPDLHSELNLSSLELGDSALYFCASSVVAGGFNEQFFGPGTRLTVL.

This rearrangement joins TRBV7-3 to TRBJ2-1, with D perhaps TRBD2 (6 bases). Germline loops: CDR1 SGHTA, CDR2 FQGTGA. The CDR3 totals 16 residues. Trimming stripped 6 bases from V and 3 bases from J, with 18 bases between. The CDR3 region is CASSLGGGEIYNEQFF. CDR3 DNA sequence: TGTGCCAGCAGTCTTGGCGGCGGGGAGATCTACAATGAGCAGTTCTTC.

This clonotype was counted at least ten times. J is TRBJ1-2 and V is TRBV29-1; D might be TRBD1 (6 bases). CDR3 length equals 13 residues. Trimming took 5 bases from V and 8 from J, leaving 18 bases between them. Germline CDR1 is SQVTM and CDR2 is ANQGSEA. The DNA of the CDR3 is TGCAGCGTTACCGACAGGCGACTATGGGGCTACACCTTC. Amino acids: CSVTDRRLWGYTF.

Note on this clonotype: The missing conserved phenylalanine or tryptophan at the end of this CDR3 makes a read error likely. The chain carries TRBV28 and TRBJ2-7; D remains unclear. Germline CDR1 and CDR2: MDHEN and SYDVKM. This CDR3 has 14 residues. V dropped 6 bases and J dropped 0 bases, with 12 bases sitting between them. The CDR3 DNA reads TGTGCCAGCAGGTCTGGTCCCTACTCCTACGAGCAGTACTTA. As protein: CASRSGPYSYEQYL.

This clonotype was picked up a small number of times. The CDR3 nucleotides read TGTGCCAGCAGCTTAGTGCAGAACTATGGCTACACCTTC. As protein: CASSLVQNYGYTF. V is TRBV7-2 and J is TRBJ1-2; D is ambiguous. This CDR3 region has 13 residues. Trimming removed 1 base at V and 2 bases at J, with 5 bases between. Germline V gene sequence: CDR1 SGHTA, CDR2 FQGNSA.

This clonotype was detected ten times or more. The chain joins TRBV4-1 to TRBJ2-3, with D hard to call. The CDR3 extends over 16 amino acids. Germline V gene sequence: CDR1 MGHRA, CDR2 YSYEKL. Trimming left V 0 bases short and J 1 base short, with 11 bases between. The CDR3 region is CASSQEAGIGTDTQYF. The DNA for the CDR3 is TGCGCCAGCAGCCAAGAGGCAGGTATCGGCACAGATACGCAGTATTTT.

This clonotype was recorded at least ten times. The J gene is TRBJ1-5, the V gene TRBV7-2, with D perhaps TRBD1 (5 bases). CDR3 length equals 13 residues. From germline, CDR1 is SGHTA and CDR2 FQGNSA. V was clipped by 4 bases and J by 7 bases, with 11 bases between them. The CDR3 loop reads CASSYRGEQPQHF. The CDR3 coding sequence is TGTGCCAGCAGCTACCGAGGGGAGCAGCCCCAGCATTTT.

This clonotype was detected a few times. The CDR3 is CASRAAGSYEQYF. DNA for the CDR3: TGTGCCAGCAGAGCCGCCGGGTCCTACGAGCAGTACTTC. The J gene is TRBJ2-7, the V gene TRBV27; D unclear. This CDR3 spans 13 amino acids. The germline V gene has CDR1 MNHEY and CDR2 SMNVEV (reference sequence). Trimming pared 6 bases from V and 1 base from J, leaving 10 bases between.

This clonotype was detected ten times or more. The gene calls are TRBV4-1 and TRBJ2-1; 11 nucleotides agree with TRBD2. V lost 5 bases, J lost 4 bases, and 7 bases stayed unmatched. The CDR3 is 16 residues long. Per germline, CDR1 MGHRA and CDR2 YSYEKL. CDR3 residues: CASSSRLAGSYNEQFF. The CDR3 coding sequence is TGCGCCAGCAGCTCCCGACTAGCGGGGTCATACAATGAGCAGTTCTTC.

This clonotype was counted only a few times. The chain combines TRBV27 with TRBJ2-7, with TRBD1 matching 10 bases. There are 15 residues in the CDR3. From germline, CDR1 is MNHEY and CDR2 SMNVEV (reference sequence). V shed 6 bases and J 2 bases; nucleotides not matched to a gene: 7. This chain's CDR3 is CASRETGGFAYEQYF. The CDR3 DNA is TGTGCCAGCAGAGAGACAGGGGGCTTCGCCTACGAGCAGTACTTC.